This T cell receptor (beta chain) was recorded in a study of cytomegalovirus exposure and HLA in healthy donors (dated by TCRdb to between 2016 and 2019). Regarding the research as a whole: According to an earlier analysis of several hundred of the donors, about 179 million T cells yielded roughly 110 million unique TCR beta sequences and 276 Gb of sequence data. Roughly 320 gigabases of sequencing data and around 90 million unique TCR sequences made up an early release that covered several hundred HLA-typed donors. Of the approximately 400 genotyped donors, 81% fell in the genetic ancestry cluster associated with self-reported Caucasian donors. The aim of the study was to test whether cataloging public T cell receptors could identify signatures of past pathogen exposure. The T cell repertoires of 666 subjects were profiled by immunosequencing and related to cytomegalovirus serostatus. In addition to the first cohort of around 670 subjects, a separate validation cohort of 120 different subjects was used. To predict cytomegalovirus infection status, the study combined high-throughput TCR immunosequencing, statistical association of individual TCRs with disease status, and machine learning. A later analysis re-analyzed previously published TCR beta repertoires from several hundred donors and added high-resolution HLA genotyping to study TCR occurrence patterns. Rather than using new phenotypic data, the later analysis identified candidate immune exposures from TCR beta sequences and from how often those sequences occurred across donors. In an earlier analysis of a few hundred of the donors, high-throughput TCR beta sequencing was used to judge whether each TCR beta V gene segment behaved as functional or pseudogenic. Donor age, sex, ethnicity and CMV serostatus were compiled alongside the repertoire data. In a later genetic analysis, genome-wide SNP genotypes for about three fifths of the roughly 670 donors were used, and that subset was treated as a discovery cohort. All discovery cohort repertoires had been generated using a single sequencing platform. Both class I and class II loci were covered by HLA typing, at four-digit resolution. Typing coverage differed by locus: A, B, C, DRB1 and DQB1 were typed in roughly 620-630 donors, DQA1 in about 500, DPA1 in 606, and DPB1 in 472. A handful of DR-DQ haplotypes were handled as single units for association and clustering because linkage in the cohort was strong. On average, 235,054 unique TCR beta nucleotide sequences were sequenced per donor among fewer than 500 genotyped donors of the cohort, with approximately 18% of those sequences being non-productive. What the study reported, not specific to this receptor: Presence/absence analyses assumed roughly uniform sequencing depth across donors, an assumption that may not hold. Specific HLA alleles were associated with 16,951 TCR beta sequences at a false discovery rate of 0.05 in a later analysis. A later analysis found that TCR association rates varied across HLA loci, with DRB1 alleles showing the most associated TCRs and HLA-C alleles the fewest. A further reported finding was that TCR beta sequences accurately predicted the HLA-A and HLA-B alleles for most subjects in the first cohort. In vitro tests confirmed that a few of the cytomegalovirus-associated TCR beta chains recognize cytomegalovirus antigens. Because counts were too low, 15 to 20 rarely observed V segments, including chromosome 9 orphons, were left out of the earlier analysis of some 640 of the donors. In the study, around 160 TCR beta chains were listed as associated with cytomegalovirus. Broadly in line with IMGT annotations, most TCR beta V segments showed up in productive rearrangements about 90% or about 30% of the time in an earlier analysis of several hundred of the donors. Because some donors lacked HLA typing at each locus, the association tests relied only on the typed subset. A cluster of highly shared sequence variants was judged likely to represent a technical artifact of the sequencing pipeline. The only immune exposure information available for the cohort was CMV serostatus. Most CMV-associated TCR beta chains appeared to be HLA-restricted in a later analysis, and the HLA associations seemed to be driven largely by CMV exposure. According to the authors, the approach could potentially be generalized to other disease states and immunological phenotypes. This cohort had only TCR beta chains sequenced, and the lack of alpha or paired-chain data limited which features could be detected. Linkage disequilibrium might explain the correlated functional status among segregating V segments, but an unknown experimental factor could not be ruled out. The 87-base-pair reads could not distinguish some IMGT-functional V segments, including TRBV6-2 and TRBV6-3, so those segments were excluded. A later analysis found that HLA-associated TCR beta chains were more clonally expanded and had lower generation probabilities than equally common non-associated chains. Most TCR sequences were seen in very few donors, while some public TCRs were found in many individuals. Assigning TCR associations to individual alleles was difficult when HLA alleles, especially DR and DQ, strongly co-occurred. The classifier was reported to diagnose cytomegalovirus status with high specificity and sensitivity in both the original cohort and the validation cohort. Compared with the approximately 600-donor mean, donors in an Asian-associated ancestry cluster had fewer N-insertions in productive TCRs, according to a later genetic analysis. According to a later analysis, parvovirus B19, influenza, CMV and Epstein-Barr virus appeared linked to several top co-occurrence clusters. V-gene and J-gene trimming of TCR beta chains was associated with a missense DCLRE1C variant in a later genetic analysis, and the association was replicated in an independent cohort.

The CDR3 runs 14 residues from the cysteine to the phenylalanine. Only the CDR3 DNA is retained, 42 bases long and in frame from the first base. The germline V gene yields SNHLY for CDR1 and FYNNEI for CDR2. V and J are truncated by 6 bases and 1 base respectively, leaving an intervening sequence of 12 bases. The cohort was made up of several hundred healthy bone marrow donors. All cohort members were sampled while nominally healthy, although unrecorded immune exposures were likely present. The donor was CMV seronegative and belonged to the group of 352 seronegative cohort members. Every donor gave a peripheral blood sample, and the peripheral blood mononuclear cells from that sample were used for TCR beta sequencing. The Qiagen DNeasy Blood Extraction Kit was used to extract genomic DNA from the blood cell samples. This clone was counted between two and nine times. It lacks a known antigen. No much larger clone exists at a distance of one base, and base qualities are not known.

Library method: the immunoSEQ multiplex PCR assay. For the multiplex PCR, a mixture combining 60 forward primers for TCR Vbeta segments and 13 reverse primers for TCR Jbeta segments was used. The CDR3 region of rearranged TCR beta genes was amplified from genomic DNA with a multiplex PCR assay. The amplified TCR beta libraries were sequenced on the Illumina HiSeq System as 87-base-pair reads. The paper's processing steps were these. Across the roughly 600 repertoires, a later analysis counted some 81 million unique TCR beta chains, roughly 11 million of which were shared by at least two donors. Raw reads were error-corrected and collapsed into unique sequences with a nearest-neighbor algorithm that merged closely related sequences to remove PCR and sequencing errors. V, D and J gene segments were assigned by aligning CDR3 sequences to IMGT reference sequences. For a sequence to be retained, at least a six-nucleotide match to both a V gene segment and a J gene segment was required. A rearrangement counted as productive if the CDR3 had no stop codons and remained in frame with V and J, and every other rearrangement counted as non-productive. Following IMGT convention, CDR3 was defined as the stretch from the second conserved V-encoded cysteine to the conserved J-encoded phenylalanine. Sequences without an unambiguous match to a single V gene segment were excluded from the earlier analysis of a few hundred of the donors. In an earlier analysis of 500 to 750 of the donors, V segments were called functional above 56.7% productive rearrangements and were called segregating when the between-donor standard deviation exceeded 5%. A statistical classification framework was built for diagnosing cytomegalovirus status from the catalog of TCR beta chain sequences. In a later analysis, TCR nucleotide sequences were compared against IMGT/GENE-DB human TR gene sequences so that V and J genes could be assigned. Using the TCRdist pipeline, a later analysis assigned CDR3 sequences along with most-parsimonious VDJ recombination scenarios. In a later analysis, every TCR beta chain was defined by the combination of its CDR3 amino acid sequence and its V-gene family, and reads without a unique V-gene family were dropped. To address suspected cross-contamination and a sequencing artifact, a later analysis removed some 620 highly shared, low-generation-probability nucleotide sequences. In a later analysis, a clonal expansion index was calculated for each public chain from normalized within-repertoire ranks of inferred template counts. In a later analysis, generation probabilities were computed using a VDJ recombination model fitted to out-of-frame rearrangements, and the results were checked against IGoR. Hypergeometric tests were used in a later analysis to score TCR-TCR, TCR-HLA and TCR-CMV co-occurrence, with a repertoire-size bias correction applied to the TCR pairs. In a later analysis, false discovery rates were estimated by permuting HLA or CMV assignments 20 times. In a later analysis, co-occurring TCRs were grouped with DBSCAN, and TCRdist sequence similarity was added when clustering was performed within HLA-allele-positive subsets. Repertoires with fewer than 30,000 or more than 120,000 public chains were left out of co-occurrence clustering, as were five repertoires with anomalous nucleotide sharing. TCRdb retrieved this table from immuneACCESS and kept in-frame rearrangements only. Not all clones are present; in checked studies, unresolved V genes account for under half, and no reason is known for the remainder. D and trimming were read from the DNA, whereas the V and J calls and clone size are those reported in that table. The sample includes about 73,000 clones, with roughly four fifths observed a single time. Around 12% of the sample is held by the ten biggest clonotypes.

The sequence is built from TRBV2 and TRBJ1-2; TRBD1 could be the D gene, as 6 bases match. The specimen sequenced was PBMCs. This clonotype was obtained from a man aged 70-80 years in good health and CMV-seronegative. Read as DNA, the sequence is TGTGCCAGCAGCCCCGGACAGAATAACTATGGCTACACCTTC. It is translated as CASSPGQNNYGYTF.